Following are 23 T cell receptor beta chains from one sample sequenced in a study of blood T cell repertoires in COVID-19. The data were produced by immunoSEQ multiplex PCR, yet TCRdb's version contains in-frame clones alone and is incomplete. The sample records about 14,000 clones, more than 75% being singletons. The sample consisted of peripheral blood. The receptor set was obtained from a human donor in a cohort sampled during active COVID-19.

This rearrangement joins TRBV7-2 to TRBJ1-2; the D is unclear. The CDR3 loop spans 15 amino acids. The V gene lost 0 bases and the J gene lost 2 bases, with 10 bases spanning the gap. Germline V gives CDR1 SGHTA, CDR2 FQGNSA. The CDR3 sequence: CASSLAPGPNYGYTF. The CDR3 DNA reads TGTGCCAGCAGCTTAGCCCCTGGCCCCAACTATGGCTACACCTTC.

CDR3 region: CASSQDWDRLNTEAFF. In DNA form, the CDR3 reads TGCGCCAGCAGCCAAGATTGGGACAGACTGAACACTGAAGCTTTCTTT. This rearrangement joins TRBV4-3 to TRBJ1-1, with TRBD1 matching 7 bases. CDR1 and CDR2 from the germline V gene are LGHNA and YSLEER. The CDR3 covers 16 residues. V trimming: 0 bases; J trimming: 0 bases; junction bases outside the gene matches: 4.

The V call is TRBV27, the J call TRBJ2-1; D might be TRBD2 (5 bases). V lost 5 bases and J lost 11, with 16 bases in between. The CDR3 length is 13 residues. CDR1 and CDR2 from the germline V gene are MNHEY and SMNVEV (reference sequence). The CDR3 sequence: CASSISVTTKQFF. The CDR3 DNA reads TGTGCCAGCAGTATCAGCGTGACTACAAAGCAGTTCTTC.

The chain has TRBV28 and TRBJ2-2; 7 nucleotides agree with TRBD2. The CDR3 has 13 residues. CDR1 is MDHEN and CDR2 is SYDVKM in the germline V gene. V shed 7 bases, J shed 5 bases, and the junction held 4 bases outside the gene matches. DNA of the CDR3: TGTGCCAGCAACTACGGGGGGACCGGGGAGCTGTTTTTT. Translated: CASNYGGTGELFF. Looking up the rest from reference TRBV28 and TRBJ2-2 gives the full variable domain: DVKVTQSSRYLVKRTGEKVFLECVQDMDHENMFWYRQDPGLGLRLIYFSYDVKMKEKGDIPEGYSVSREKKERFSLILESASTNQTSMYLCASNYGGTGELFFGEGSRLTVL.

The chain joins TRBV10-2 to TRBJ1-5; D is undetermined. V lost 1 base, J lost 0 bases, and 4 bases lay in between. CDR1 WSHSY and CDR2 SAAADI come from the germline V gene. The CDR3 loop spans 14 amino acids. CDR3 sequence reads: CASSEYGSNQPQHF. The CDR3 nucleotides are TGCGCCAGCAGTGAGTACGGTAGCAATCAGCCCCAGCATTTT.

The CDR3 loop is CASSVSRVTEAFF. The CDR3 DNA sequence: TGTGCCAGCAGTGTAAGCAGGGTAACTGAAGCTTTCTTT. The rearrangement links TRBV6-4 to TRBJ1-1; perhaps TRBD1 as D (5 bases). This CDR3 has 13 residues. Germline CDR1 reads MRHNA; CDR2 reads SNTAGT. V dropped 4 bases and J dropped 5 bases, with 11 bases sitting between them.

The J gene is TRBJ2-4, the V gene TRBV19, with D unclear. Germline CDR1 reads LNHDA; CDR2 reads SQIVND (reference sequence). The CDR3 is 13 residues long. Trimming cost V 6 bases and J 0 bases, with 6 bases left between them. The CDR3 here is CASSEIAKNIQYF. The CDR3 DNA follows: TGTGCCAGTAGCGAGATAGCCAAAAACATTCAGTACTTC.

The CDR3 sequence is CASSQDPGLNTEAFF. In nucleotides, the CDR3 is TGCGCCAGCAGCCAAGACCCTGGGCTGAACACTGAAGCTTTCTTT. This chain uses TRBV4-1 with TRBJ1-1; D is undetermined. Germline CDR1 is MGHRA and CDR2 is YSYEKL. This CDR3 is 15 amino acids long. The V end lost 0 bases, the J end lost 0 bases, and 8 bases lay between the germline ends.

CDR3 bases: TGTGCCAGCAGCCCCCCGGTCGATACGCAGTATTTT. Its translation is CASSPPVDTQYF. This chain connects TRBV7-9 to TRBJ2-3; D not resolved. In germline, CDR1 is SEHNR, CDR2 FQNEAQ (reference sequence). The CDR3 has 12 amino acids. V was cut by 5 bases and J by 6 bases, with 9 bases left in between.

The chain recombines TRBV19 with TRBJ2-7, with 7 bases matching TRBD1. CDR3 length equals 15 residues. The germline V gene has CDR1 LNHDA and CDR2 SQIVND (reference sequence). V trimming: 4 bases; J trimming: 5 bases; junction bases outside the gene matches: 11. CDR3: CASSSSTGLPNEQYF. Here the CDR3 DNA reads TGTGCCAGTAGTAGCTCGACAGGGCTCCCTAACGAGCAGTACTTC.

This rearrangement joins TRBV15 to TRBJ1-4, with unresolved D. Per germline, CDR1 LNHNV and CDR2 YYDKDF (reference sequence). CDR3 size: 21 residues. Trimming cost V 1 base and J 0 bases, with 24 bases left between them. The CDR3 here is CATSRGDTFPSGVATNEKLFF. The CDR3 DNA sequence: TGTGCCACCAGCAGAGGCGATACCTTCCCGAGCGGAGTTGCAACTAATGAAAAACTGTTTTTT.

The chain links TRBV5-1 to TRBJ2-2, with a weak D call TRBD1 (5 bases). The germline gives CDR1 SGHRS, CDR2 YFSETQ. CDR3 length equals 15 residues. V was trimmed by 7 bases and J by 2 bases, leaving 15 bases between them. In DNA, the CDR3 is TGCGCCAGCTCCAGCTCAGGGCATAACACCGGGGAGCTGTTTTTT. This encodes CASSSSGHNTGELFF.

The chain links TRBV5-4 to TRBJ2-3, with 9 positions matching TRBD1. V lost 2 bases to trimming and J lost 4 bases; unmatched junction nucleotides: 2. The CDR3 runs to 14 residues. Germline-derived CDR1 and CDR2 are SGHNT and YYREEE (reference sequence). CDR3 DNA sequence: TGTGCCAGCAGCTTACAGGGGGCTGCAGATACGCAGTATTTT. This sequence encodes CASSLQGAADTQYF. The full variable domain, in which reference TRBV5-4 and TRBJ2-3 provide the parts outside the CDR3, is ETGVTQSPTHLIKTRGQQVTLRCSSQSGHNTVSWYQQALGQGPQFIFQYYREEENGRGNFPPRFSGLQFPNYSSELNVNALELDDSALYLCASSLQGAADTQYFGPGTRLTVL.

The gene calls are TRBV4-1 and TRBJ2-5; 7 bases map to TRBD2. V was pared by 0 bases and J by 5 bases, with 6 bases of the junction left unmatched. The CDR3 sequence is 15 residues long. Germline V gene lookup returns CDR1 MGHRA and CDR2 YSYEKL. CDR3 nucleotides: TGCGCCAGCAGCCAAGATCGTCAGGGAGGGGAGACCCAGTACTTC. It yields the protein CASSQDRQGGETQYF.

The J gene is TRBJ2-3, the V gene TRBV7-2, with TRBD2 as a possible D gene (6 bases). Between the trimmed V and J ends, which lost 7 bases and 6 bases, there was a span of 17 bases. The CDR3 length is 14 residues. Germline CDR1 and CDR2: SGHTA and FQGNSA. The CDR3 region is CASKGGAARDTQYF. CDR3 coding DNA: TGTGCCAGCAAGGGCGGGGCGGCGCGGGATACGCAGTATTTT.

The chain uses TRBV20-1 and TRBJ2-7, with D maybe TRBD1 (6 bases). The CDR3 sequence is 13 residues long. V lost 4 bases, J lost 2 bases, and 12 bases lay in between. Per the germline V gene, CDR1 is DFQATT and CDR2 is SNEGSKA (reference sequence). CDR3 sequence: CSANDRLTYEQYF. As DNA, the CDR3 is TGCAGTGCTAATGACAGGCTCACCTACGAGCAGTACTTC.

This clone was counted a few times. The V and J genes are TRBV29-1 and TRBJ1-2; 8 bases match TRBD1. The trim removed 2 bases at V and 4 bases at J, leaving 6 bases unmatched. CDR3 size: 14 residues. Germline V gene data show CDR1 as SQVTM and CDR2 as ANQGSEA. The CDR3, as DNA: TGCAGCGTTGAAAAGGCAGGGGGCTCCTATGGCTACACCTTC. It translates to CSVEKAGGSYGYTF.

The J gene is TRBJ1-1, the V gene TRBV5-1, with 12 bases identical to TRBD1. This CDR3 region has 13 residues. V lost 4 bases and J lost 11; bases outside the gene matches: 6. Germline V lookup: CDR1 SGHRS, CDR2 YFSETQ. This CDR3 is CASSPGQGAMAFF. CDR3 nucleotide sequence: TGCGCCAGCAGCCCGGGACAGGGGGCTATGGCTTTCTTT.

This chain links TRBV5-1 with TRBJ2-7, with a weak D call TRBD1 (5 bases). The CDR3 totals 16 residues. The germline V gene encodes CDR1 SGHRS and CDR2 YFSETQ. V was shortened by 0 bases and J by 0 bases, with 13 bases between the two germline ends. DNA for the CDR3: TGCGCCAGCAGCTTGGGACAGCAAGGCTTCTCCTACGAGCAGTACTTC. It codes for CASSLGQQGFSYEQYF.

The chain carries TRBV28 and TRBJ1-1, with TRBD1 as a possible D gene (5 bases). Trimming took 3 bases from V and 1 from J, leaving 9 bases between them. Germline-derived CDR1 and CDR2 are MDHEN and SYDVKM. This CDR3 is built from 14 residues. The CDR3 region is CASSFPTANTEAFF. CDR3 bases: TGTGCCAGCAGTTTCCCGACAGCGAACACTGAAGCTTTCTTT.

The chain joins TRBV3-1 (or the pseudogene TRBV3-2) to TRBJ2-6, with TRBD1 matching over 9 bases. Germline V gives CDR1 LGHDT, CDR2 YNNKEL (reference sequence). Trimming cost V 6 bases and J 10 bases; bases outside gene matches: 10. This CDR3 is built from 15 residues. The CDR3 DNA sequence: TGTGCCAGCAGTTTTCCGGGACAGGGTGTGAACGTCCTGACTTTC. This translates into CASSFPGQGVNVLTF.

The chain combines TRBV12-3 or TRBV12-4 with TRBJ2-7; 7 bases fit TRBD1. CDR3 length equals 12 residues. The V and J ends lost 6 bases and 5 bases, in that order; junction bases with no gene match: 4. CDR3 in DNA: TGTGCCAGCAGGCAGGGGGTCCACGAGCAGTACTTC. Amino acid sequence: CASRQGVHEQYF.

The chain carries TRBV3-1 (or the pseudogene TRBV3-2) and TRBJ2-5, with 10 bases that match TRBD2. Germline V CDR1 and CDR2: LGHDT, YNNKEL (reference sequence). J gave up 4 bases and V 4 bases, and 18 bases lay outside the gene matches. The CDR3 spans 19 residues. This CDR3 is CASSPGAPLTGLALETQYF. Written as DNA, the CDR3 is TGTGCCAGCAGCCCTGGGGCCCCCTTAACGGGACTAGCGCTAGAGACCCAGTACTTC.